Below, one TCR beta chain is given with its context. The data were taken from a study of blood T cell repertoires in COVID-19. Germline-derived CDR1 and CDR2 are MDHEN and SYDVKM. The trim removed 7 bases at V and 8 bases at J, leaving 8 bases unmatched. This CDR3 has 15 amino acids. Using immunoSEQ multiplex PCR, the repertoire was profiled, and TCRdb retains in-frame clones only, with some absent. In the table there are 150,000 to 200,000 clones, approximately 91% of which are singletons. The source of this sequence is a man aged 18 to 29 with COVID-19, enrolled during active disease. Material for sequencing was peripheral blood. The chain has TRBV28 and TRBJ2-1, with 13 bases matching TRBD2. The CDR3 protein is CASILGLAGEDEQFF. Written as DNA, the CDR3 is TGTGCCAGCATTCTTGGACTAGCGGGAGAGGATGAGCAGTTCTTC.